The rows below give T cell receptor beta chains drawn from one sample of a study of sequential checkpoint blockade in melanoma. Clones were read by immunoSEQ multiplex PCR, and TCRdb kept only the in-frame ones, dropping some. The sample lists fewer than 35,000 clones, around nine tenths seen once, with 22% in the top ten. The material sequenced was CD8+ T cells sorted from blood (inferred from file names), taken from a patient given nivolumab and ipilimumab in sequence. These receptors were obtained from a human donor with melanoma. The CDR3 runs from the conserved cysteine through the conserved F or W. The D gene is left open where the match is weak. Rows give clone size only sometimes, using once, few, many, or a class for an expanded clone.

TRBD1,-,TRBV11-2,TRBJ2-7,TGTGCCAGCGGACAGGGCCACTCCTACGAGCAGTACTTC,CASGQGHSYEQYF
-,-,TRBV19,TRBJ2-7,TGTGCCAGTAGTAGCGGGACTCCTACCGAGCAGTACTTC,CASSSGTPTEQYF
-,few,TRBV10-1,TRBJ2-1,TGCGCCAGCAGTGAGCCAGGGATAAGGGAGCAGTTCTTC,CASSEPGIREQFF
-,-,TRBV4-3,TRBJ2-1,TGCGCCAGCAGCCAAGAATGGGAAAGCGGAATTTCCTACAATGAGCAGTTCTTC,CASSQEWESGISYNEQFF
TRBD2,-,TRBV27,TRBJ2-1,TGTGCCAGCAGTCGGGGCGGCGGGGGGCCCTCCTACAATGAGCAGTTCTTC,CASSRGGGGPSYNEQFF
TRBD2,-,TRBV6-6,TRBJ2-3,TGTGCCAGCATCCTCGGGACTAGCTACACAGATACGCAGTATTTT,CASILGTSYTDTQYF
-,-,TRBV28,TRBJ1-5,TGTGCCAGCAGTATCCTAGGGGGGGGCAATCAGCCCCAGCATTTT,CASSILGGGNQPQHF
-,-,TRBV7-9,TRBJ1-1,TGTGCCAGCAGCGCCCGACGGGGAGGAGGTAACACTGAAGCTTTCTTT,CASSARRGGGNTEAFF
-,-,TRBV5-1,TRBJ2-7,TGCGCCAGCAGCTTTCTACCCCGGGACACAACCTACGAGCAGTACTTC,CASSFLPRDTTYEQYF
-,-,TRBV7-7,TRBJ1-3,TGTGCTAGCAGCTTAACCGCTAGCTCTGGAAACACCATATATTTT,CASSLTASSGNTIYF
TRBD2,-,TRBV27,TRBJ2-3,TGTGCCAGCAGTTTATTGGCGGGAGTTGTAGATACGCAGTATTTT,CASSLLAGVVDTQYF
TRBD1,-,TRBV28,TRBJ1-1,TGTGCCAGCAGTTTAGTAGGGGGCAACACTGAAGCTTTCTTT,CASSLVGGNTEAFF
TRBD1,-,TRBV4-1,TRBJ1-2,TGCGCCAGCAGCTCCCAGGGACAGGGACTTTCTGGCTACACCTTC,CASSSQGQGLSGYTF
-,-,TRBV19,TRBJ2-7,TGTGCCAGTAGCCCGGGGAACCACTACGAGCAGTACTTC,CASSPGNHYEQYF
-,few,TRBV5-1,TRBJ2-6,TGCGCCAGCAGCTTACTTGGGGCCAACGTCCTGACTTTC,CASSLLGANVLTF
TRBD1,-,TRBV4-3,TRBJ1-6,TGCGCCAGCAGCCAGCTCCCGGGACAGAATAATTCACCCCTCCACTTT,CASSQLPGQNNSPLHF
TRBD2,-,TRBV5-6,TRBJ2-3,TGTGCCAGCAGCCTTCTAAGCGGGAGAGGAGATACGCAGTATTTT,CASSLLSGRGDTQYF
-,-,TRBV6-5,TRBJ2-7,TGTGCCAGCAGTACCAGGGTGTGGTCCTACGAGCAGTACTTC,CASSTRVWSYEQYF
-,-,TRBV30,TRBJ1-6,TGTGCCTGCTCAGAACCCCTCCACTTT,CACSEPLHF
-,-,TRBV18,TRBJ1-1,TGTGCCAGCTCCCCAGGGAGTACTGAAGCTTTCTTT,CASSPGSTEAFF
TRBD1,-,TRBV11-2,TRBJ1-5,TGTGCCAGCAGCACAGGGACAGCCTATAGCAATCAGCCCCAGCATTTT,CASSTGTAYSNQPQHF
-,-,TRBV13,TRBJ2-7,TGTGCCAGCAGCCTATCAGGATCCCCCTACGAGCAGTACTTC,CASSLSGSPYEQYF
TRBD1,few,TRBV11-1,TRBJ1-1,TGTGCCAGCAGCTCGACAGGGCCGGGGGACACTGAAGCTTTCTTT,CASSSTGPGDTEAFF
TRBD2,-,TRBV5-1,TRBJ2-5,TGCGCCAGCAGATCGGGACTAGCGGGAGTTGGTGAGACCCAGTACTTC,CASRSGLAGVGETQYF
-,medium-sized,TRBV16,TRBJ2-2,TGTGCCAGCAGCCCAAACACCGGGGAGCTGTTTTTT,CASSPNTGELFF
-,-,TRBV4-2,TRBJ2-7,TGTGCCAGCAGCCAAGAAGTTGGGACTGTAAACTACGAGCAGTACTTC,CASSQEVGTVNYEQYF
TRBD1,-,TRBV27,TRBJ2-7,TGTGCCAGCAGTTTGCCCGGGACAGGGAGGTACGAGCAGTACTTC,CASSLPGTGRYEQYF
-,few,TRBV12-5,TRBJ1-5,TGTGCTAGTGGTAAATACAGGGTCAGACAGCCCCAGCATTTT,CASGKYRVRQPQHF
-,once,TRBV29-1,TRBJ2-7,TGCAGCGTTGAAGAGAGGGCCGGCGAGCAGTACTTC,CSVEERAGEQYF
TRBD1,-,TRBV9,TRBJ1-6,TGTGCCAGCAGCGTCAGGGGGCTCGGGAATTCACCCCTCCACTTT,CASSVRGLGNSPLHF
-,-,TRBV11-2,TRBJ2-1,TGTGCCAGCAGCTTAACCCGGGGTGGCAATGAGCAGTTCTTC,CASSLTRGGNEQFF
-,-,TRBV10-3,TRBJ1-1,TGTGCCATCGTTTTCAGTCCAGGGGCTGAAGCTTTCTTT,CAIVFSPGAEAFF
-,-,TRBV4-1,TRBJ1-2,TGCGCCAGCAGCCAAGATGCGGCAGCTCTTGGCTACACCTTC,CASSQDAAALGYTF
TRBD1,-,TRBV6-5,TRBJ1-2,TGTGCCAGCAGTTACACCCGGACAGGCCTCTATGGCTACACCTTC,CASSYTRTGLYGYTF
TRBD2,-,TRBV7-9,TRBJ2-5,TGTGCCAGCAGCTTAGTAGCTAGCGGGGGTGAGACCCAGTACTTC,CASSLVASGGETQYF